Listed here are 7 T cell receptor beta chains from one sample, sequenced in a study of T-cell memory formation after mild COVID-19. A single record per CDR3 protein comes from TCRdb applying MiXCR to the 5' RACE reads. Here the sample spans about 340,000 distinct CDR3 sequences, about 20% being singletons. Sequenced input: PBMCs or a T cell subset sorted from them (not recorded which). Receptor source: a man aged 18 to 29 who had mild COVID-19 (a few samples of this study predate the infection). Cell type and time point are not known.

The chain combines TRBV7-2 with TRBJ2-1, with 7 nucleotides matching TRBD2. J was trimmed by 4 bases and V by 4 bases; bases with no gene match: 7. The germline V gene has CDR1 SGHTA and CDR2 FQGNSA. This CDR3 spans 15 amino acids. The CDR3 sequence is CASSYPGLRYNEQFF. The CDR3 DNA follows: TGTGCCAGCAGCTACCCGGGACTAAGGTACAATGAGCAGTTCTTC.

This chain joins TRBV12-3 or TRBV12-4 and TRBJ2-5; TRBD2 might be the D (5 bases). The CDR3 is 16 residues long. Trimming left V 8 bases short and J 1 base short, with 20 bases between. This CDR3 is CASHAGRVAFQETQYF. The CDR3 nucleotides read TGTGCCAGCCACGCGGGTAGGGTGGCATTCCAAGAGACCCAGTACTTC.

The gene calls are TRBV11-2 and TRBJ2-3; D is ambiguous. The ends were cut back, 4 bases at V and 0 bases at J, with 8 bases in the middle. CDR3 length: 14 amino acids. Germline assignment: CDR1 SGHAT and CDR2 FQNNGV. The CDR3 region has the DNA TGTGCCAGCAGCTGGACGGCTAGCACAGATACGCAGTATTTT. As protein: CASSWTASTDTQYF. The variable domain in full, with the rest retrieved from reference TRBV11-2 and TRBJ2-3, is EAGVAQSPRYKIIEKRQSVAFWCNPISGHATLYWYQQILGQGPKLLIQFQNNGVVDDSQLPKDRFSAERLKGVDSTLKIQPAKLEDSAVYLCASSWTASTDTQYFGPGTRLTVL.

The rearrangement links TRBV4-3 to TRBJ1-2; no reliable D call. Germline V lookup: CDR1 LGHNA, CDR2 YSLEER. V shed 3 bases and J shed 6 bases, with 23 bases lying between them. The CDR3 runs to 17 residues. CDR3 nucleotides: TGCGCCAGCAGCCAGGATCCGCTGAGGGTCTCCCCGAATGGCTACACCTTC. This translates into CASSQDPLRVSPNGYTF.

This sequence joins TRBV12-3 or TRBV12-4 and TRBJ1-1; the D is unclear. The V gene lost 2 bases and the J gene lost 5 bases, with 9 bases spanning the gap. This CDR3 is 13 amino acids long. CDR3 in DNA: TGTGCCAGCAGTTTAATTGGAGGGACTGAAGCTTTCTTT. Encoded protein: CASSLIGGTEAFF.

V is TRBV28 and J is TRBJ2-7, with D perhaps TRBD2 (7 bases). This CDR3 spans 14 amino acids. The V and J ends lost 6 bases and 2 bases respectively, with 14 bases between them. Germline assignment: CDR1 MDHEN and CDR2 SYDVKM. In nucleotides, the CDR3 is TGTGCCAGCAGCCCCGGGGGGCAAACCTACGAGCAGTACGTC. Translated, it gives CASSPGGQTYEQYV.

CDR3 amino acids: CASMALRGFWFGEQFF. Written as DNA, the CDR3 is TGTGCCAGCATGGCTCTACGGGGTTTTTGGTTCGGTGAGCAGTTCTTC. The V and J genes are TRBV7-9 and TRBJ2-1; tentatively, D is TRBD2 (5 bases). This CDR3 contains 16 residues. The V end lost 7 bases, the J end lost 9 bases, and 25 bases lay between the germline ends. CDR1 SEHNR and CDR2 FQNEAQ come from the germline V gene (reference sequence).